These T cell receptor beta chains were read from a single sample in a study of identical twins. MiXCR, run by TCRdb on the 5' RACE reads, gives a single entry per CDR3 protein. The sample records around 680,000 distinct CDR3 sequences, more than 6.5% being singletons. A further study also used this sample, focusing on yellow fever vaccine responses in identical twins.

Sequencing was performed on PBMCs. The source of these receptors is a woman between 18 and 30 years old in good health. CDR3s include the opening cysteine and the closing phenylalanine or tryptophan. D genes are given only for firm matches. Size is stated for part of the rows, as once, few or many counts, or as a class when the clone is expanded.

j_call v_call clone_size d_call cdr3_aa cdr3_nt
TRBJ2-7 TRBV25-1 few . CASSEYTPTTGTYEQYF TGTGCCAGCAGTGAATATACCCCCACGACAGGGACTTACGAGCAGTACTTC
TRBJ2-1 TRBV4-2 . TRBD2 CASSQAKTSGGLLKFF TGTGCCAGCAGCCAAGCTAAGACTAGCGGGGGCCTTCTGAAGTTCTTC
TRBJ1-4 TRBV4-1 few TRBD1 CASSQGGGGGNEKLFF TGCGCCAGCAGCCAAGGAGGAGGGGGCGGTAATGAAAAACTGTTTTTT
TRBJ2-1 TRBV4-3 many . CASSQNGGQRIFNEQFF TGCGCCAGCAGCCAGAACGGGGGACAGAGAATTTTCAATGAGCAGTTCTTC
TRBJ2-2 TRBV2 . TRBD1 CASRDRAPTGELFF TGTGCCAGCAGAGACAGGGCCCCCACCGGGGAGCTGTTTTTT
TRBJ1-1 TRBV7-9 few . CASSLMHTEAFF TGTGCCAGCAGCTTAATGCACACTGAAGCTTTCTTT
TRBJ1-3 TRBV6-1 many . CASTLDSSSGNTIYF TGTGCCAGCACCCTGGACAGTTCCTCTGGAAACACCATATATTTT
TRBJ2-6 TRBV28 . . CASSCRSISGANVLTF TGTGCCAGCAGTTGCAGGTCTATCTCTGGGGCCAACGTCCTGACTTTC
TRBJ1-5 TRBV21-1 many . CASKGSGFSNQPQHF TGTGCCAGCAAGGGGTCGGGGTTTAGCAATCAGCCCCAGCATTTT
TRBJ2-1 TRBV7-3 many . CASSLRRGTLQFF TGTGCCAGCAGCTTAAGACGGGGGACACTTCAGTTCTTC
TRBJ1-5 TRBV25-1 few . CASNSGNQPQHF TGTGCCAGTAATTCGGGCAATCAGCCCCAGCATTTT
TRBJ2-3 TRBV11-3 . TRBD2 CASSVGLAGGPGDTQYF TGTGCCAGCAGCGTGGGACTAGCGGGAGGGCCGGGAGATACGCAGTATTTT
TRBJ2-7 TRBV20-1 . TRBD2 CSARESGRALGQYF TGCAGTGCTAGAGAGAGCGGGAGGGCCCTCGGGCAGTACTTC
TRBJ2-5 TRBV21-1 . . CARPKVGDGSGVTETQYF .
TRBJ1-2 TRBV2 . . CASPEGVFSGYTF TGTGCCAGCCCCGAGGGGGTATTCAGTGGCTACACCTTC
TRBJ2-3 TRBV9 . . CASSVEGTDTQYF TGTGCCAGCAGCGTAGAGGGCACAGATACGCAGTATTTT
TRBJ1-1 TRBV5-6 . . CASSLATTEAFF TGTGCCAGCAGCTTAGCCACTACTGAAGCTTTCTTT
TRBJ2-1 TRBV4-3 few TRBD2 CASSQEPRGAYNEQFF TGCGCCAGCAGCCAAGAGCCTCGGGGGGCCTACAATGAGCAGTTCTTC
TRBJ2-1 TRBV12-3/TRBV12-4 many . CASSFAVTGGQFF TGTGCCAGCAGTTTCGCAGTCACTGGGGGGCAGTTCTTC